This TCR beta chain was captured by sequencing in a study of blood T cell repertoires in COVID-19. In the study's own analysis: How many nucleated cells were present was estimated from reference gene primer amplification. Clones were sequenced by immunoSEQ multiplex PCR, and TCRdb holds only the in-frame ones, with some missing. Clone size and the V and J calls come from that table; the DNA yielded D and trimming. The top ten clones hold less than 6% of a sample with 140,000 to 150,000 clones, over 80% of them seen once. Germline trimming cut 2 bases from V and 8 bases from J; bases unmatched to any gene: 9. The V gene's germline CDR1 is SGDLS and CDR2 YYNGEE. The CDR3 sequence is 15 residues long.

The chain links TRBV9 to TRBJ1-4, with 7 bases lining up with TRBD1. The source material was PBMCs or T cells enriched from blood (not recorded which). This receptor was obtained from a woman aged 45 to 65 who had been exposed to COVID-19. CDR3: CASSVSGTVGEKLFF. CDR3 nucleotide sequence: TGTGCCAGCAGCGTGTCCGGGACAGTGGGCGAAAAACTGTTTTTT.